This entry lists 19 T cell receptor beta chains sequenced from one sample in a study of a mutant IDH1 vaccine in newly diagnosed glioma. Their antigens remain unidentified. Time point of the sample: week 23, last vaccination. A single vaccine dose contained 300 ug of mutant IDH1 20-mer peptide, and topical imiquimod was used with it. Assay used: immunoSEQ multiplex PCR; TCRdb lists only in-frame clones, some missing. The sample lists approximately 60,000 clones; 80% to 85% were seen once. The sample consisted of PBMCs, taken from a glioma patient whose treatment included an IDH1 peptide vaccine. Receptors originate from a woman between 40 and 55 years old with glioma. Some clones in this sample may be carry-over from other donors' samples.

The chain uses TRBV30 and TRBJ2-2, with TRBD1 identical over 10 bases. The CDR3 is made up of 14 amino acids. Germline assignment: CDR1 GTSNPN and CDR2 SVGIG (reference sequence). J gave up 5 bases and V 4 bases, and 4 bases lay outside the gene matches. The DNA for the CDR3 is TGTGCCTGGATGGGACAGGGGTGGACCGGGGAGCTGTTTTTT. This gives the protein CAWMGQGWTGELFF.

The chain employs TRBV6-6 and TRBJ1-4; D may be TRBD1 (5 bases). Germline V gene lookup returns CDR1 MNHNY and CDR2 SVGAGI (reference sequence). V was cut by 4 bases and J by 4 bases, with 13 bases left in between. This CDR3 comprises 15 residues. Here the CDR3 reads CASSSLQGSNEKLFF. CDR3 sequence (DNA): TGTGCCAGCAGTTCCCTTCAGGGAAGTAATGAAAAACTGTTTTTT.

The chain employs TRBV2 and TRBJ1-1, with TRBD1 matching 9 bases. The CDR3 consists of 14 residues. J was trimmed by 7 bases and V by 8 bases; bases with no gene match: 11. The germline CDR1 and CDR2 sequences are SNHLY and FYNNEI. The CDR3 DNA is TGTGCCAGCCGGGAGGACAGGGGAAATAATGAAGCTTTCTTT. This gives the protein CASREDRGNNEAFF.

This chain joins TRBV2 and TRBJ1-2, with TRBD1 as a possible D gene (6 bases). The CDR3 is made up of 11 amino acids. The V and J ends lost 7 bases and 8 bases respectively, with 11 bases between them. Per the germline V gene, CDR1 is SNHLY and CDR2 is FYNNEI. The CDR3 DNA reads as TGTGCCAGCATCAGGGGCCAAGGCTACACCTTC. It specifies CASIRGQGYTF.

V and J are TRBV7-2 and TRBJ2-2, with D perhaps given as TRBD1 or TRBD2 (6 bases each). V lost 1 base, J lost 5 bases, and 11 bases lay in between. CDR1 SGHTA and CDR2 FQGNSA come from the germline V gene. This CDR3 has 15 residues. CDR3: CASSLEWRGTGELFF. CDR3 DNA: TGTGCCAGCAGCTTAGAGTGGAGGGGGACCGGGGAGCTGTTTTTT.

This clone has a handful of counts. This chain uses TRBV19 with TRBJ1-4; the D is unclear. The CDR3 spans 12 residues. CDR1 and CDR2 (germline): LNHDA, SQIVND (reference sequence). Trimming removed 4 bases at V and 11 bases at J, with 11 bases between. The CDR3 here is CASSTWAAKLFF. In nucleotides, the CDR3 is TGTGCCAGTAGTACCTGGGCGGCCAAACTGTTTTTT.

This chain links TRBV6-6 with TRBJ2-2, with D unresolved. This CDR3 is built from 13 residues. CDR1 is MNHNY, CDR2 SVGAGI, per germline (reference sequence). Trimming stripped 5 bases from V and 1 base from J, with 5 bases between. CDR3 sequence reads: CASSPKNTGELFF. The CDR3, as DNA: TGTGCCAGCAGTCCCAAGAACACCGGGGAGCTGTTTTTT.

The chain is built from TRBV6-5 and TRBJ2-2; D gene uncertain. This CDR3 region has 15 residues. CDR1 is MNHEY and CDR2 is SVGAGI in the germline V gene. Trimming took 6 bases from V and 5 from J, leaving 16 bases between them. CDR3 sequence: CASRYLEPGTGELFF. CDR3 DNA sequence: TGTGCCAGCAGGTACCTAGAGCCCGGGACCGGGGAGCTGTTTTTT.

The chain's CDR3 is CASSLNPVTSYEQYF. The CDR3 region has the DNA TGTGCCAGCAGCTTAAACCCGGTCACTAGCTACGAGCAGTACTTC. This rearrangement joins TRBV7-8 to TRBJ2-7, with D perhaps TRBD2 (5 bases). V shed 2 bases and J shed 3 bases, with 14 bases lying between them. Germline V gene sequence: CDR1 SGHVS, CDR2 FQNEAQ. The CDR3 sequence is 15 residues long.

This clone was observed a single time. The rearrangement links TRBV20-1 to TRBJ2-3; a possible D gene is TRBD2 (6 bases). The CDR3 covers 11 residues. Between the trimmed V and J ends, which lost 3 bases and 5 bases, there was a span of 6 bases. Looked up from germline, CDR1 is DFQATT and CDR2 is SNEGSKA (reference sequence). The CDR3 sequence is CSASGGDTQYF. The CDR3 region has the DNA TGCAGTGCTAGCGGGGGAGATACGCAGTATTTT.

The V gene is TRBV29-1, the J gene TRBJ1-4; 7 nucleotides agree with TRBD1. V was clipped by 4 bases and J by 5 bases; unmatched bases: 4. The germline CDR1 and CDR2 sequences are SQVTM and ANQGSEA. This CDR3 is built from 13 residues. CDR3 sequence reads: CSVGEGANEKLFF. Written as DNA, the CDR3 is TGCAGCGTTGGGGAGGGGGCCAATGAAAAACTGTTTTTT.

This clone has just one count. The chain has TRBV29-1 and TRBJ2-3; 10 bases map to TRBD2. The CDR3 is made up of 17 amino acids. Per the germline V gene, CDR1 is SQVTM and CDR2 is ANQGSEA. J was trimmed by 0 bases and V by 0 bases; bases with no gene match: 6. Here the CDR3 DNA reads TGCAGCGTTGAAGAGGGGGTAGCGGGGGGTAGCACAGATACGCAGTATTTT. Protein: CSVEEGVAGGSTDTQYF.

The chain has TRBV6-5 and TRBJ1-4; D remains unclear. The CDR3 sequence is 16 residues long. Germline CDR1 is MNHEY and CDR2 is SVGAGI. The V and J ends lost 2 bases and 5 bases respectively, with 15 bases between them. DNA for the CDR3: TGTGCCAGCAGTTACGCTAGGGAGGGTTCGAATGAAAAACTGTTTTTT. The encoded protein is CASSYAREGSNEKLFF.

As DNA, the CDR3 is TGTGCCTGGAGCGCTACAGGGACAGATACGCAGTATTTT. Translating it yields CAWSATGTDTQYF. The rearrangement links TRBV30 to TRBJ2-3; possibly TRBD1 for D (6 bases). Deletions cut 3 bases from V and 3 bases from J, with 10 bases between. The germline V gene has CDR1 GTSNPN and CDR2 SVGIG (reference sequence). CDR3 length: 13 residues.

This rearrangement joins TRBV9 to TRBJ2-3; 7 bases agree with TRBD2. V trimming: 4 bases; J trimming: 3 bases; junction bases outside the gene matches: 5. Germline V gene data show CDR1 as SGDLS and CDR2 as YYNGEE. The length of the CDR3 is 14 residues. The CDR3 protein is CASSPRGETDTQYF. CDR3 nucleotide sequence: TGTGCCAGCAGCCCCCGGGGGGAGACAGATACGCAGTATTTT.

CDR3 in DNA: TGTGCCATCCGGACAGAACTAGCGGAGACCCAGTACTTC. Translation gives CAIRTELAETQYF. The rearrangement links TRBV10-3 to TRBJ2-5; D may be TRBD2 (7 bases). Germline V lookup: CDR1 ENHRY, CDR2 SYGVKD. The CDR3 covers 13 residues. V was trimmed by 8 bases and J by 5 bases, leaving 15 bases between them.

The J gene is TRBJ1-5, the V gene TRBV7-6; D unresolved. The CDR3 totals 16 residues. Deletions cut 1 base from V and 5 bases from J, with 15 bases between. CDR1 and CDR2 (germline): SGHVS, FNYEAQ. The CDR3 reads CASSLEGGSIHQPQHF. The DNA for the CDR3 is TGTGCCAGCAGCTTAGAGGGAGGGAGCATCCATCAGCCCCAGCATTTT.

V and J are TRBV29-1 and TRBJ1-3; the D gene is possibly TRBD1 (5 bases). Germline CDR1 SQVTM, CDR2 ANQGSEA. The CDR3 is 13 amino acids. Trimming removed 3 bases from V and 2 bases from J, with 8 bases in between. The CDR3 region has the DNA TGCAGCGTTGATGGGGGGGCTGGAAACACCATATATTTT. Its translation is CSVDGGAGNTIYF.

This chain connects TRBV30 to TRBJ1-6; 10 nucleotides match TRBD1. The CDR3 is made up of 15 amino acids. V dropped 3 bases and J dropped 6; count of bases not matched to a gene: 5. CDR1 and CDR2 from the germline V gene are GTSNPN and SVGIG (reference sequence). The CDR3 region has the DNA TGTGCCTGGAGGGCACGGGACAGGGGTAATTCACCCCTCCACTTT. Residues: CAWRARDRGNSPLHF.